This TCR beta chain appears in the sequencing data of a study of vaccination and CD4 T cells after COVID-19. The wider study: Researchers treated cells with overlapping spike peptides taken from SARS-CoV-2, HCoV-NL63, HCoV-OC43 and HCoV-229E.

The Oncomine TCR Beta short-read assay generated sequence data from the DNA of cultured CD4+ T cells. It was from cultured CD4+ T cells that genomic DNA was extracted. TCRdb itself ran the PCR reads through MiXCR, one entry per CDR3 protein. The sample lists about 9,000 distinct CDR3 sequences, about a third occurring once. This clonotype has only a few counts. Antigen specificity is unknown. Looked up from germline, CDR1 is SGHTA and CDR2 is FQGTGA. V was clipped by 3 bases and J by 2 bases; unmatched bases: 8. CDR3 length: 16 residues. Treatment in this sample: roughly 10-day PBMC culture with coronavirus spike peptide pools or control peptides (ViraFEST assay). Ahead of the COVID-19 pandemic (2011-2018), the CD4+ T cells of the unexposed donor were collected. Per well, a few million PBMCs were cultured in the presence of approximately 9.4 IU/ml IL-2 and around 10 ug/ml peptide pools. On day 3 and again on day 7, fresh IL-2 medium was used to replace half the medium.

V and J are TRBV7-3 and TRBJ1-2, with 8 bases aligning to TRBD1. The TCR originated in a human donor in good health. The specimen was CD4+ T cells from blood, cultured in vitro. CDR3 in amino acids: CASSLARGQGNYGYTF. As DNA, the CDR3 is TGTGCCAGCAGCTTGGCCAGGGGGCAGGGGAACTATGGCTACACCTTC.